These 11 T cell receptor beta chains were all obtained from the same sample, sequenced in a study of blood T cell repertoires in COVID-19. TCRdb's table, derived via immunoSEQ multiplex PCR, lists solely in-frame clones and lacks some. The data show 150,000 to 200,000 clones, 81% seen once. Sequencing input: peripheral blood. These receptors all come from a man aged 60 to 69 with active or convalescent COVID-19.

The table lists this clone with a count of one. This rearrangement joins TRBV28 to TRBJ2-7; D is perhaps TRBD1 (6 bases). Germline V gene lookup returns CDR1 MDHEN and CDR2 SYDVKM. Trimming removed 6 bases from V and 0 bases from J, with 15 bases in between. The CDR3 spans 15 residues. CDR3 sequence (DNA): TGTGCCAGCAGCACCGGGACAATTACCTCCTACGAGCAGTACTTC. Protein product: CASSTGTITSYEQYF.

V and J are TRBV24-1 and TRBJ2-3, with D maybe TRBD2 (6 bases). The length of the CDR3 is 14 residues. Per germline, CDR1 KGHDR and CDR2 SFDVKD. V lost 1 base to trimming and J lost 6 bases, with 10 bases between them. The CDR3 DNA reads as TGTGCCACCAGTGATTTTGGAGGGGCGGATACGCAGTATTTT. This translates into CATSDFGGADTQYF.

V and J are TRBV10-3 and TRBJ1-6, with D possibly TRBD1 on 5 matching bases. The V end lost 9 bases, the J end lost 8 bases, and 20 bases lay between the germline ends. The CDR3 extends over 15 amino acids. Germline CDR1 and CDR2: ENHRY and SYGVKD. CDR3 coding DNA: TGTGCCATAGGTGAAGCGGGGCGTAGAGATTCACCCCTCCACTTT. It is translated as CAIGEAGRRDSPLHF.

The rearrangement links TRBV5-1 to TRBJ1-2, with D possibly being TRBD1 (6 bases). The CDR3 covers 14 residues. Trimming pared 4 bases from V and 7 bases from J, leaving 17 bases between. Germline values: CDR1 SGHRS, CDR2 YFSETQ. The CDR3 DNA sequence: TGCGCCAGCAGCCAGACTTCTGACAGGAGTGGCTACACCTTC. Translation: CASSQTSDRSGYTF.

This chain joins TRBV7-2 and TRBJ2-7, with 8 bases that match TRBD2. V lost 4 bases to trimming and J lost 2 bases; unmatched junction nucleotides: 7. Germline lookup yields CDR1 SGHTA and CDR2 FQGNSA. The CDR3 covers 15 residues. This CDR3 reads CASSSGGGPAYEQYF. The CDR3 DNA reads TGTGCCAGCAGCTCGGGCGGGGGGCCAGCCTACGAGCAGTACTTC.

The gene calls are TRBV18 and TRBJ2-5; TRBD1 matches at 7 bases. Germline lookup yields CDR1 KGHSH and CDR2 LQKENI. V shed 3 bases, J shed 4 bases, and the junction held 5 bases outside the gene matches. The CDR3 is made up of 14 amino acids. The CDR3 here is CASSPQGVRETQYF. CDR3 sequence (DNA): TGTGCCAGCTCACCTCAGGGGGTCCGAGAGACCCAGTACTTC.

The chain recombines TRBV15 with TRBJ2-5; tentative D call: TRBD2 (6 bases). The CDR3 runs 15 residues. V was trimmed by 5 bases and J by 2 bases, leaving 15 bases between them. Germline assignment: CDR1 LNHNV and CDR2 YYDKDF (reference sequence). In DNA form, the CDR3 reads TGTGCCACCAGCGGAAGCGGAGGGAGTCAAGAGACCCAGTACTTC. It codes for CATSGSGGSQETQYF.

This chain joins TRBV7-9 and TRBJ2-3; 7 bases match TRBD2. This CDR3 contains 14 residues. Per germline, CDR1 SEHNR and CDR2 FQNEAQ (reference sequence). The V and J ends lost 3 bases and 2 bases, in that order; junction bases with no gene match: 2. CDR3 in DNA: TGTGCCAGCAGCTTGGGACTATTCACAGATACGCAGTATTTT. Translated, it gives CASSLGLFTDTQYF.

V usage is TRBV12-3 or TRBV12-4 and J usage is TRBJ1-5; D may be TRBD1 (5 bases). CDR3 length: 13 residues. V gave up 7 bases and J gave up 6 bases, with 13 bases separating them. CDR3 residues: CASKLGRSQPQHF. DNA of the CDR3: TGTGCCAGCAAACTGGGGCGGTCTCAGCCCCAGCATTTT.

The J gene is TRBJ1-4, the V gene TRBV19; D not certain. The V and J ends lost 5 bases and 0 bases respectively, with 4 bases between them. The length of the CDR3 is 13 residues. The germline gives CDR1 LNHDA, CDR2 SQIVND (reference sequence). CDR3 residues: CASSGTTNEKLFF. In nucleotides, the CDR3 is TGTGCCAGTAGTGGCACAACTAATGAAAAACTGTTTTTT.

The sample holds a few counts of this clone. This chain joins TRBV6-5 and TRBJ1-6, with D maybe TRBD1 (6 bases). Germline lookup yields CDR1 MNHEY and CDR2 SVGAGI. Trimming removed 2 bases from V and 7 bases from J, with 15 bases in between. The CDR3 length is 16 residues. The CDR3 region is CASSYRRGALNSPLHF. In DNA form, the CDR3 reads TGTGCCAGCAGTTACCGGCGGGGGGCTCTGAATTCACCCCTCCACTTT.